The present T cell receptor beta chain was sequenced within a study of blood T cell repertoires in COVID-19. Whole-study context: From T cells, B-cell-depleted T cells, or PBMCs came the material, which was cDNA or gDNA.

Original processing notes: Reference gene primers were amplified, and this amplification served to estimate nucleated cell counts. Assay: immunoSEQ multiplex PCR; the TCRdb copy retains only in-frame clones and omits some. The V and J calls and clone size are taken from that table; D and trimming were inferred from the DNA. This table holds about 140,000 clones, approximately 88% found once. V gave up 4 bases and J gave up 2 bases; unmatched junction bases: 7. The CDR3 is 17 amino acids. Per germline, CDR1 SGDLS and CDR2 YYNGEE. The receptor comes from a man between 65 and 85 years old with acute or convalescent COVID-19. The sample was peripheral blood. V is TRBV9 and J is TRBJ2-1; TRBD2 agrees at 12 bases. Here the CDR3 DNA reads TGTGCCAGCAGCCCATCGACTAGCGGGAGTCCCTACAATGAGCAGTTCTTC. Its translation is CASSPSTSGSPYNEQFF.